This TCR beta chain appears in the sequencing data of a study of memory B cells and T cells in multiple sclerosis. Study-level results: Clone-set sizes differed between compartments, so shared clonotype counts needed normalization.

Stimulus-free culture yielded autoproliferating CFSE-dim and non-proliferating CFSE-high T cells, each sequenced separately. Replicate wells were pooled after about seven days of stimulus-free culture of some 55 million CFSE-labeled PBMCs. The PBMCs received 0.45 to 0.6 uM CFSE and serum-free culture with no added stimuli. A word on this clone: Its antigen is not known.

Assay: immunoSEQ multiplex PCR; the TCRdb copy retains only in-frame clones and omits some. The sample holds 46,000 or so clones; over 70% are singletons and the top ten take 0.85% to 1.3%. Source material: PBMCs from blood kept in culture. The receptor comes from a human donor with multiple sclerosis.

CDR3 in DNA: TGTGCCAGCAGAACGGACGGCAAAGAGACCCAGTACTTC. Amino acids: CASRTDGKETQYF. The chain links TRBV2 to TRBJ2-5; no reliable D call. Per the germline V gene, CDR1 is SNHLY and CDR2 is FYNNEI. Trimming cost V 6 bases and J 3 bases, with 11 bases left between them. CDR3 length equals 13 residues.